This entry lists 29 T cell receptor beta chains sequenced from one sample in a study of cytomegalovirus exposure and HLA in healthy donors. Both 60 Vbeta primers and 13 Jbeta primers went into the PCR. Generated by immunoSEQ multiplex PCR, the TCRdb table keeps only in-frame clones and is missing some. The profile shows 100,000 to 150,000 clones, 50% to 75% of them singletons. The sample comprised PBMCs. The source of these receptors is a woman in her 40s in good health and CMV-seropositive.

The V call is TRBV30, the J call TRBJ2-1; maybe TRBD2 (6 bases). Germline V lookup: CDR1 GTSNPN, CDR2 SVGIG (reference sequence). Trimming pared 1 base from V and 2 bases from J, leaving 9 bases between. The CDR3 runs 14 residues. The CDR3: CAWSEWGAYNEQFF. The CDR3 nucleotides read TGTGCCTGGAGTGAGTGGGGGGCCTACAATGAGCAGTTCTTC.

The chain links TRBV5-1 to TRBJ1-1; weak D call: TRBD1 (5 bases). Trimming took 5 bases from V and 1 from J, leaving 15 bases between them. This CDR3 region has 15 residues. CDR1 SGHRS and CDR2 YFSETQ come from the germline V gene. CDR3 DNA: TGCGCCAGCAGTCTCGCGGGACGCCAGAACACTGAAGCTTTCTTT. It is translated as CASSLAGRQNTEAFF.

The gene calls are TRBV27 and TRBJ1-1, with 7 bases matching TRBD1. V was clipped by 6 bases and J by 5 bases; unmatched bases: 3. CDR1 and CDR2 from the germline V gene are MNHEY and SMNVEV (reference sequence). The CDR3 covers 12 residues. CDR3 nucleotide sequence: TGTGCCAGCAGCTCCAGGGGGACTGAAGCTTTCTTT. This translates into CASSSRGTEAFF.

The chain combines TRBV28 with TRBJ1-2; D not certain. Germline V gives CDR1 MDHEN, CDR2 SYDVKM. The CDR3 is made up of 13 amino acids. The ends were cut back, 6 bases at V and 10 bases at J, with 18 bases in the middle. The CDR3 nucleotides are TGTGCCAGCAGCTCCCGACTAGTTTTTCACTACACCTTC. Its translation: CASSSRLVFHYTF.

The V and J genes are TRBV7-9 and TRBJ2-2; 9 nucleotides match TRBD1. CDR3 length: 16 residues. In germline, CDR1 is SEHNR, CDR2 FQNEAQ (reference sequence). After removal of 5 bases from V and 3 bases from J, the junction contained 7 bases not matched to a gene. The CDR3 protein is CASSPQGAWDTGELFF. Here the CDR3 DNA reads TGTGCCAGCAGCCCACAGGGGGCGTGGGACACCGGGGAGCTGTTTTTT.

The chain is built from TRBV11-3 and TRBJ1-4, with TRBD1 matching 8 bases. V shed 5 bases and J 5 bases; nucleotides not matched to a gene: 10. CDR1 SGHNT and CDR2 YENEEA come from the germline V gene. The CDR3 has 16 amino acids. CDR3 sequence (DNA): TGTGCCAGCAGCCTACCGACAGGGGCCGGGAATGAAAAACTGTTTTTT. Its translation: CASSLPTGAGNEKLFF.

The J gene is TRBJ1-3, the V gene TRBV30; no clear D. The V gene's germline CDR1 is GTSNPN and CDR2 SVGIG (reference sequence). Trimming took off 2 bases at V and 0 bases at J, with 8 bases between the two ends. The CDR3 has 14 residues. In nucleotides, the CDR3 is TGTGCCTGGAGTCCAATCGGCTCTGGAAACACCATATATTTT. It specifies CAWSPIGSGNTIYF.

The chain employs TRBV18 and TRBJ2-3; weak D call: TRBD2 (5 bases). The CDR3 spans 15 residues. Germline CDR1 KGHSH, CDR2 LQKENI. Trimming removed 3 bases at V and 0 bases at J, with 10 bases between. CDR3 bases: TGTGCCAGCTCACCTGGACTCGCTAGCACAGATACGCAGTATTTT. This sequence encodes CASSPGLASTDTQYF.

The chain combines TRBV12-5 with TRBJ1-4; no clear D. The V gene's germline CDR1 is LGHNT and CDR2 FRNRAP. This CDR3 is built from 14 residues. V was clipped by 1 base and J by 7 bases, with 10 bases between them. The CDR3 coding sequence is TGTGCTAGTGGTTTGGCCCCGCGGGGTGAAAAACTGTTTTTT. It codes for CASGLAPRGEKLFF.

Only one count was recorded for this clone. This chain's CDR3 is CAWSVRGTGIGEKLFF. The CDR3 bases are TGTGCCTGGAGTGTAAGGGGGACAGGGATTGGGGAAAAACTGTTTTTT. The chain employs TRBV30 and TRBJ1-4, with 9 bases matching TRBD1. The J segment lost 8 bases and the V segment lost 0 bases, leaving 10 bases of the junction unmatched. The CDR3 loop spans 16 amino acids. Per germline, CDR1 GTSNPN and CDR2 SVGIG (reference sequence).

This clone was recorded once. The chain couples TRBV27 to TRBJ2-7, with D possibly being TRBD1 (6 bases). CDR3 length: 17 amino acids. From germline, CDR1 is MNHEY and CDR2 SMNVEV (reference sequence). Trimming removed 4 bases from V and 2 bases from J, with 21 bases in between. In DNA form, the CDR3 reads TGTGCCAGCAGTTCACTAAGCCAGACAGGTTTAGCCTACGAGCAGTACTTC. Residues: CASSSLSQTGLAYEQYF.

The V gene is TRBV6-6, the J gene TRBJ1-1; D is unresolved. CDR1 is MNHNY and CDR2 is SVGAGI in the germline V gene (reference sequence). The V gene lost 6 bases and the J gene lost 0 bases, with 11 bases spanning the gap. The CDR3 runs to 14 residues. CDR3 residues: CASRYQVLNTEAFF. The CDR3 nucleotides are TGTGCCAGCAGATATCAGGTCTTGAACACTGAAGCTTTCTTT.

CDR3 nucleotide sequence: TGTGCCACCAGCAGATCAACAGGGGGCCTAGAGACCCAGTACTTC. It yields the protein CATSRSTGGLETQYF. The chain employs TRBV15 and TRBJ2-5, with 9 bases that match TRBD1. The CDR3 extends over 15 amino acids. Germline V gene sequence: CDR1 LNHNV, CDR2 YYDKDF (reference sequence). After removal of 2 bases from V and 4 bases from J, the junction contained 5 bases not matched to a gene.

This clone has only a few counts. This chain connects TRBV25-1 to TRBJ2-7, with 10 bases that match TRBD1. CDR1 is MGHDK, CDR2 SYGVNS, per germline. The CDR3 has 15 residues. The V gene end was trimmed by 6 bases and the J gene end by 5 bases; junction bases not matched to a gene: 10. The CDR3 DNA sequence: TGTGCCAGCAGCCAGTGGGGGACAGGGGTCAACGAGCAGTACTTC. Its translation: CASSQWGTGVNEQYF.

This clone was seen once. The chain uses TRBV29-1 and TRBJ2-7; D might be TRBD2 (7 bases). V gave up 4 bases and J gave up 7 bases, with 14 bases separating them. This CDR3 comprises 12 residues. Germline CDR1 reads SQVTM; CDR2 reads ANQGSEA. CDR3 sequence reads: CSVAAGAREQYF. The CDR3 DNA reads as TGCAGCGTTGCGGCGGGGGCGCGGGAGCAGTACTTC.

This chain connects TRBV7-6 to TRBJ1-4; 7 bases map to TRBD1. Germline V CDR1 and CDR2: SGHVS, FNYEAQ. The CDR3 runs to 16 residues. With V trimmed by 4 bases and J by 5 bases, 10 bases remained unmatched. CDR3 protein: CASSSAPGQINEKLFF. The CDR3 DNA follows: TGTGCCAGCAGCTCAGCCCCGGGACAGATAAATGAAAAACTGTTTTTT.

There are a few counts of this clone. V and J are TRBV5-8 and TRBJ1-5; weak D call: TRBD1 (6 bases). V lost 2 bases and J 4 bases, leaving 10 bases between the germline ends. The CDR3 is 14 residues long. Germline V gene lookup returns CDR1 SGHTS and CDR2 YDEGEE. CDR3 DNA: TGTGCCAGCAGCTTTAACCAGGGGAATCAGCCCCAGCATTTT. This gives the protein CASSFNQGNQPQHF. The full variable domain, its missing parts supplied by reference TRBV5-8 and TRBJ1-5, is EAGVTQSPTHLIKTRGQQATLRCSPISGHTSVYWYQQALGLGLQFLLWYDEGEERNRGNFPPRFSGRQFPNYSSELNVNALELEDSALYLCASSFNQGNQPQHFGDGTRLSIL.

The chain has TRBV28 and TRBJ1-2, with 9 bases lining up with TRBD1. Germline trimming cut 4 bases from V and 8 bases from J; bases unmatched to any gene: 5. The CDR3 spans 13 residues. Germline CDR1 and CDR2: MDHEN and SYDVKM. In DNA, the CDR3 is TGTGCCAGCAGTTCTCGACAGGGGGAAGGCTACACCTTC. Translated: CASSSRQGEGYTF.

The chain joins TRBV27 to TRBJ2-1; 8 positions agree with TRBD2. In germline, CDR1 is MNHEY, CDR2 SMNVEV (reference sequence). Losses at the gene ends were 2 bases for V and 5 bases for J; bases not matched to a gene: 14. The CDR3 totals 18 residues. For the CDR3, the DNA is TGTGCCAGCAGTTTACAGGGTGTAGGACTAGCAGGAAACAATGAGCAGTTCTTC. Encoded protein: CASSLQGVGLAGNNEQFF.

CDR3 bases: TGCGCCAGCAGCTTGAGACAGGCTTACAATGAGCAGTTCTTC. Amino acid sequence: CASSLRQAYNEQFF. The chain employs TRBV5-1 and TRBJ2-1; D is possibly TRBD1 (6 bases). V lost 1 base and J lost 4, with 9 bases in between. This CDR3 has 14 amino acids. Germline CDR1 and CDR2: SGHRS and YFSETQ.

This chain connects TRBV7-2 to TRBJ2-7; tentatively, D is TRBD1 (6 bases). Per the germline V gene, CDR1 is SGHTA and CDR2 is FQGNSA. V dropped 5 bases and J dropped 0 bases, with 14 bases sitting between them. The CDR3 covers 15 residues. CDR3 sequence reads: CASSQGIRSSYEQYF. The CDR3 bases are TGTGCCAGCAGCCAGGGGATAAGGAGCTCCTACGAGCAGTACTTC.

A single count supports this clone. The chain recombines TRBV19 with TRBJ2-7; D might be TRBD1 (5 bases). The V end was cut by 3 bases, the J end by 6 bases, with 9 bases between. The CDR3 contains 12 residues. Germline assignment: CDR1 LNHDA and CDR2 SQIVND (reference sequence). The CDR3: CASSISGREQYF. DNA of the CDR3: TGTGCCAGTAGTATTTCAGGGCGCGAGCAGTACTTC.

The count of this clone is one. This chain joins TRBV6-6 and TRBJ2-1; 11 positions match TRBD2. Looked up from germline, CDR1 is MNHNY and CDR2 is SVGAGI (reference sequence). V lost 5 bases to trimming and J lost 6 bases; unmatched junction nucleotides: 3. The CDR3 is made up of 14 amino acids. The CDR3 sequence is CASSLAGGGNEQFF. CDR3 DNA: TGTGCCAGCAGTCTAGCGGGGGGAGGCAATGAGCAGTTCTTC.

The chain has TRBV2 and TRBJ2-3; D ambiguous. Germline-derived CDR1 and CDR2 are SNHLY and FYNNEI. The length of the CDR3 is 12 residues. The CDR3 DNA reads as TGTGCGGCGACATCTAGCACAGATACGCAGTATTTT. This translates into CAATSSTDTQYF.

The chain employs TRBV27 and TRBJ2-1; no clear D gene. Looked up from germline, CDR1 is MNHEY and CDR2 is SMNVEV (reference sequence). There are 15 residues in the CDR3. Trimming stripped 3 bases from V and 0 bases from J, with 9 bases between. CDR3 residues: CASSFDLGSYNEQFF. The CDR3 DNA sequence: TGTGCCAGCAGTTTCGACTTAGGCTCCTACAATGAGCAGTTCTTC.

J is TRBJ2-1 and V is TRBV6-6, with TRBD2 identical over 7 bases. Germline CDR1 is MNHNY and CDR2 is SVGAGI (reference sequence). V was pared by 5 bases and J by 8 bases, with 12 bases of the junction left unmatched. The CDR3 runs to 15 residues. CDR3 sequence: CASSKGGTTQHEQFF. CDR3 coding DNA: TGTGCCAGCAGTAAAGGCGGGACTACCCAACATGAGCAGTTCTTC.

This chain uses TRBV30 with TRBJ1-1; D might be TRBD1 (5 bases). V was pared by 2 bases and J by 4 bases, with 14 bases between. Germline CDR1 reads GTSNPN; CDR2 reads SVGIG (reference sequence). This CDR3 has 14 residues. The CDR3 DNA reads TGTGCCTGGAGTAGGGGCAGCTCGACCACTGAAGCTTTCTTT. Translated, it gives CAWSRGSSTTEAFF.

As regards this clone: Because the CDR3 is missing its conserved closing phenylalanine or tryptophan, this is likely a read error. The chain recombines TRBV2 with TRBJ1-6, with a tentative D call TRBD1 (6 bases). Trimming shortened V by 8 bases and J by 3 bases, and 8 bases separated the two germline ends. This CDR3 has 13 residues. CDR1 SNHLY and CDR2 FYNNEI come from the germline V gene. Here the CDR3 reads CASQDSYNSPLHL. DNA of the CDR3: TGTGCCAGCCAGGACAGCTATAATTCACCCCTCCACCTT.

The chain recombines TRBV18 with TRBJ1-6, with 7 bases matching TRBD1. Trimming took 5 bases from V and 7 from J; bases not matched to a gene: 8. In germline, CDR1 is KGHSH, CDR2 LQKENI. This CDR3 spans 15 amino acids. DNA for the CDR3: TGTGCCAGCTCATCCCGACAGGGACCCAATTCACCCCTCCACTTT. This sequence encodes CASSSRQGPNSPLHF.